The 23 T cell receptor beta chains presented below share a single source sample, sequenced in a study of blood T cell repertoires in COVID-19. This table comes from immunoSEQ multiplex PCR, and its TCRdb copy is limited to in-frame clones, with some not included. This sample has 200,000 to 250,000 clones, with around 90% found just once. Sequencing input: PBMCs or T cells enriched from blood (not recorded which). All receptors derive from a woman in her 30s who had been exposed to COVID-19.

The chain is built from TRBV18 and TRBJ2-5; 13 positions agree with TRBD2. With 1 base clipped from V and 5 bases from J, the junction kept 16 bases outside the gene matches. This CDR3 is built from 20 residues. Germline CDR1 and CDR2: KGHSH and LQKENI. The CDR3 is CASSPLIGTGLAGEYETQYF. In DNA form, the CDR3 reads TGTGCCAGCTCACCACTTATCGGGACAGGACTAGCGGGAGAGTATGAGACCCAGTACTTC.

The V call is TRBV21-1, the J call TRBJ1-3; whether TRBD1, the table's D call, matches the DNA was not checked. TRBV21-1 is a pseudogene locus. The CDR3 has 15 amino acids. The chain's CDR3 is CASSNPGASGNTIYF. DNA of the CDR3: TGTGCCAGCAGCAACCCAGGCGCCTCTGGAAACACCATATATTTT.

The V call is TRBV5-1, the J call TRBJ1-6; D is perhaps TRBD1 (5 bases). V was trimmed by 4 bases and J by 6 bases, leaving 11 bases between them. CDR3 length: 14 amino acids. Germline V gene sequence: CDR1 SGHRS, CDR2 YFSETQ. CDR3 residues: CASSPDRSNSPLHF. CDR3 coding DNA: TGCGCCAGCAGCCCCGACAGAAGTAATTCACCCCTCCACTTT.

This clone was seen a handful of times. This chain joins TRBV10-1 and TRBJ2-7; possibly TRBD1 for D (6 bases). The CDR3 sequence is 13 residues long. The V end was cut by 0 bases, the J end by 3 bases, with 6 bases between. Germline values: CDR1 WNHNN, CDR2 SYGVQD (reference sequence). CDR3 sequence: CASSESTGYEQYF. The CDR3 nucleotides read TGCGCCAGCAGTGAGTCGACAGGCTACGAGCAGTACTTC.

This chain connects TRBV5-1 to TRBJ2-2; 10 nucleotides line up with TRBD1. The CDR3 has 16 residues. The ends lost 5 bases at V and 4 bases at J; junction bases unmatched: 8. Germline values: CDR1 SGHRS, CDR2 YFSETQ. CDR3 sequence: CASRLGQGVRTGELFF. The CDR3 DNA sequence: TGCGCCAGCAGGCTTGGACAGGGGGTTCGCACCGGGGAGCTGTTTTTT.

The J gene is TRBJ1-6, the V gene TRBV11-2; D remains ambiguous. With 5 bases removed from V and 7 bases from J, the gap between germline ends came to 9 bases. The CDR3 runs to 13 residues. Germline assignment: CDR1 SGHAT and CDR2 FQNNGV. CDR3 residues: CASSPHQNSPLHF. The CDR3 nucleotides are TGTGCCAGCAGCCCCCACCAGAATTCACCCCTCCACTTT. Filled out from reference TRBV11-2 and TRBJ1-6, the complete variable domain reads EAGVAQSPRYKIIEKRQSVAFWCNPISGHATLYWYQQILGQGPKLLIQFQNNGVVDDSQLPKDRFSAERLKGVDSTLKIQPAKLEDSAVYLCASSPHQNSPLHFGNGTRLTVT.

CDR3 residues: CASSQASLAYATDTQYF. The CDR3 DNA sequence: TGCGCCAGCAGCCAAGCCTCCCTAGCGTACGCCACAGATACGCAGTATTTT. The V and J genes are TRBV4-1 and TRBJ2-3, with D tentatively TRBD2 (6 bases). V was trimmed by 1 base and J by 2 bases, leaving 16 bases between them. Looked up from germline, CDR1 is MGHRA and CDR2 is YSYEKL. This CDR3 is 17 amino acids long.

The CDR3 sequence is CASSGMGLPGANVLTF. For the CDR3, the DNA is TGTGCCAGTAGTGGGATGGGACTCCCTGGGGCCAACGTCCTGACTTTC. The chain employs TRBV19 and TRBJ2-6; the D gene is possibly TRBD2 (6 bases). Trimming left V 5 bases short and J 2 bases short, with 13 bases between. The CDR3 totals 16 residues. Germline V lookup: CDR1 LNHDA, CDR2 SQIVND (reference sequence).

This chain uses TRBV19 with TRBJ2-3, with TRBD2 as a possible D gene (6 bases). This CDR3 is built from 14 residues. CDR1 is LNHDA, CDR2 SQIVND, per germline (reference sequence). V lost 5 bases and J lost 3, with 12 bases in between. In nucleotides, the CDR3 is TGTGCCAGTAGTCGCGGGACCAGTACAGATACGCAGTATTTT. Translated: CASSRGTSTDTQYF.

This clone was detected only once. In the same sample, other DNA sequences code for this CDR3. The rearrangement links TRBV28 to TRBJ1-2, with 8 bases identical to TRBD1. The germline V gene has CDR1 MDHEN and CDR2 SYDVKM. The CDR3 length is 14 residues. After removal of 4 bases from V and 1 base from J, the junction contained 2 bases not matched to a gene. CDR3 loop: CASSSGQGNYGYTF. CDR3 DNA sequence: TGTGCCAGCAGTTCAGGACAGGGTAACTATGGCTACACCTTC.

The CDR3 spells CASSILAGSEFNEQFF. Here the CDR3 DNA reads TGTGCCAGCAGCATCCTAGCGGGGAGTGAGTTCAATGAGCAGTTCTTC. The rearrangement uses TRBV11-2 and TRBJ2-1, with 9 positions matching TRBD2. The CDR3 totals 16 residues. Germline lookup yields CDR1 SGHAT and CDR2 FQNNGV. V was pared by 5 bases and J by 6 bases, with 11 bases of the junction left unmatched.

The genes are TRBV24-1 and TRBJ2-7, with TRBD1 identical over 8 bases. The junction had 9 bases not matched to a gene; V was cut back by 4 bases and J by 5 bases. The CDR3 runs 15 residues. CDR1 and CDR2 from the germline V gene are KGHDR and SFDVKD. CDR3 nucleotide sequence: TGTGCCACCAGTGACCCCGGACGGACAGGGAACGAGCAGTACTTC. Its translation: CATSDPGRTGNEQYF.

This chain joins TRBV6-1 and TRBJ2-7; TRBD1 is a possible D gene (5 bases). The germline V gene encodes CDR1 MNHNS and CDR2 SASEGT. The CDR3 extends over 15 amino acids. V dropped 0 bases and J dropped 5 bases, with 14 bases sitting between them. Written as DNA, the CDR3 is TGTGCCAGCAGTGAAGCGTTTAGGCAGGGCCACGAGCAGTACTTC. Amino acids: CASSEAFRQGHEQYF.

This chain links TRBV11-2 with TRBJ1-1, with D uncertain. Germline CDR1 is SGHAT and CDR2 is FQNNGV. CDR3 size: 14 residues. The V end lost 5 bases, the J end lost 1 base, and 11 bases lay between the germline ends. The CDR3 is CASSPFARNTEAFF. CDR3 nucleotides: TGTGCCAGCAGCCCGTTTGCCAGGAACACTGAAGCTTTCTTT. Full variable domain (rest looked up from reference TRBV11-2 and TRBJ1-1): EAGVAQSPRYKIIEKRQSVAFWCNPISGHATLYWYQQILGQGPKLLIQFQNNGVVDDSQLPKDRFSAERLKGVDSTLKIQPAKLEDSAVYLCASSPFARNTEAFFGQGTRLTVV.

A single count supports this clone. V gene TRBV18 combines with J gene TRBJ2-3, with D possibly TRBD2 on 6 matching bases. V lost 2 bases, J lost 0 bases, and 12 bases lay in between. CDR1 and CDR2 from the germline V gene are KGHSH and LQKENI. The CDR3 runs to 16 residues. CDR3 coding DNA: TGTGCCAGCTCACCAGGGCTAGCGATCAGCACAGATACGCAGTATTTT. Translated, it gives CASSPGLAISTDTQYF. Together with reference TRBV18 and TRBJ2-3, the CDR3 gives the full variable domain: NAGVMQNPRHLVRRRGQEARLRCSPMKGHSHVYWYRQLPEEGLKFMVYLQKENIIDESGMPKERFSAEFPKEGPSILRIQQVVRGDSAAYFCASSPGLAISTDTQYFGPGTRLTVL.

The CDR3 nucleotides read TGCGCCAGCAGCGAGGGAACAGATACGCAGTATTTT. It translates to CASSEGTDTQYF. The rearrangement joins TRBV5-1 to TRBJ2-3; D may be TRBD2 (5 bases). Trimming cost V 4 bases and J 3 bases, with 6 bases left between them. This CDR3 is built from 12 residues. Germline CDR1 SGHRS, CDR2 YFSETQ.

V and J are TRBV2 and TRBJ2-2, with 8 bases that match TRBD2. The ends lost 5 bases at V and 4 bases at J; junction bases unmatched: 9. This CDR3 region has 16 residues. The germline V gene has CDR1 SNHLY and CDR2 FYNNEI. DNA for the CDR3: TGTGCCAGCAGTAAGCTACCTAGCGGGCCCACCGGGGAGCTGTTTTTT. Protein sequence: CASSKLPSGPTGELFF.

V usage is TRBV4-1 and J usage is TRBJ2-7, with 9 bases fitting TRBD1. V lost 1 base to trimming and J lost 3 bases; unmatched junction nucleotides: 4. Looked up from germline, CDR1 is MGHRA and CDR2 is YSYEKL. The CDR3 has 15 amino acids. The CDR3 loop is CASSQVPGQGYEQYF. The CDR3 nucleotides read TGCGCCAGCAGCCAAGTGCCGGGACAGGGCTACGAGCAGTACTTC.

The chain has TRBV4-2 and TRBJ1-2; D is unclear. Between the trimmed V and J ends, which lost 0 bases and 8 bases, there was a span of 10 bases. Per germline, CDR1 LGHNA and CDR2 YNFKEQ. There are 13 residues in the CDR3. CDR3 DNA sequence: TGTGCCAGCAGCCAAGATCAAGGTAGCGGCTACACCTTC. It yields the protein CASSQDQGSGYTF.

The CDR3 bases are TGCAGCGTGGGGAACAGGGTCGCGAACACCGGGGAGCTGTTTTTT. Protein product: CSVGNRVANTGELFF. The rearrangement uses TRBV29-1 and TRBJ2-2, with D tentatively TRBD1 (6 bases). V dropped 6 bases and J dropped 0 bases, with 14 bases sitting between them. The CDR3 has 15 residues. Germline CDR1 is SQVTM and CDR2 is ANQGSEA.

This chain joins TRBV7-9 and TRBJ1-2; D possibly corresponds to TRBD1 (6 bases). Germline values: CDR1 SEHNR, CDR2 FQNEAQ (reference sequence). The CDR3 has 16 residues. The ends were cut back, 3 bases at V and 0 bases at J, with 14 bases in the middle. The CDR3 DNA sequence: TGTGCCAGCAGCTTGTTGCAGGGGCGAACTAACTATGGCTACACCTTC. The encoded protein is CASSLLQGRTNYGYTF.

The sample holds a few counts of this clone. The V gene is TRBV6-1, the J gene TRBJ2-5; a possible D gene is TRBD2 (6 bases). Per the germline V gene, CDR1 is MNHNS and CDR2 is SASEGT. Trimming left V 2 bases short and J 2 bases short, with 12 bases between. The length of the CDR3 is 15 residues. The CDR3 DNA reads TGTGCCAGCAGTGAATTAGCGGAGCCACAAGAGACCCAGTACTTC. It encodes CASSELAEPQETQYF.

Here the CDR3 DNA reads TGCGCCAGCAGCATCCAGACAGGGGACTATGGCTACACCTTC. It codes for CASSIQTGDYGYTF. V gene TRBV5-1 combines with J gene TRBJ1-2, with 8 bases that match TRBD1. Unmatched junction bases numbered 5, after V lost 4 bases and J lost 3 bases. In germline, CDR1 is SGHRS, CDR2 YFSETQ. The CDR3 totals 14 residues.